This is a list of T cell receptor beta chains from one sample in a study of shared clonotypes between healthy human individuals. Assay used: immunoSEQ multiplex PCR; TCRdb lists only in-frame clones, some missing. Here the sample spans around 2,100,000 clones, over 85% being singletons. What was sequenced was naive CD8+ T cells sorted from blood. These receptors originate from a man between 18 and 35 years old in good health. Each CDR3 is given with its conserved first and last residue. A D gene is named only where the DNA matches it firmly. The listing skips clone size in some rows; elsewhere it reads once, few, many or a size class.

cdr3_aa,cdr3_nt,d_call,v_call,j_call,clone_size
CASSLGGGTDTQYF,TGTGCCAGCAGCTTGGGAGGAGGCACAGATACGCAGTATTTT,.,TRBV5-6,TRBJ2-3,.
CASSESGVAYNEQFF,TGCGCCAGCAGTGAGTCGGGAGTTGCCTACAATGAGCAGTTCTTC,.,TRBV10-2,TRBJ2-1,.
CASSLTGEQFF,TGTGCCAGCAGCTTGACGGGTGAGCAGTTCTTC,.,TRBV5-4,TRBJ2-1,.
CASSPLAVTDTQYF,TGTGCCAGTAGTCCCCTAGCAGTTACAGATACGCAGTATTTT,.,TRBV19,TRBJ2-3,once
CASSLVPGFAGELFF,TGTGCCAGCAGCTTAGTTCCGGGGTTCGCCGGGGAGCTGTTTTTT,.,TRBV7-8,TRBJ2-2,.
CASSLEDSYEQFF,TGTGCCAGCAGCTTGGAGGACTCCTATGAGCAGTTCTTC,.,TRBV5-6,TRBJ2-1,.
CASSLEVLGEQFF,TGTGCCAGCAGCTTAGAGGTACTTGGGGAGCAGTTCTTC,.,TRBV7-9,TRBJ2-1,.
CASSPLGTGNTGELFF,TGTGCCAGCAGCCCACTCGGGACAGGGAACACCGGGGAGCTGTTTTTT,TRBD1,TRBV5-6,TRBJ2-2,.
CASSYGTGQPQHF,TGTGCCAGCAGTTACGGTACGGGGCAGCCCCAGCATTTT,.,TRBV6-5,TRBJ1-5,.
CASSLRDSLHEQFF,TGTGCCAGCAGCTTACGGGACAGTCTCCATGAGCAGTTCTTC,TRBD1,TRBV5-6,TRBJ2-1,once
CASSELLGRTDTQYF,TGTGCCAGCAGTGAGTTGCTGGGACGGACAGATACGCAGTATTTT,.,TRBV2,TRBJ2-3,.
CASSLRDRPTYEQYF,TGTGCCAGCAGTCTTAGGGACAGGCCTACCTACGAGCAGTACTTC,TRBD1,TRBV5-4,TRBJ2-7,.
CASAPQDRGRQPQHF,TGTGCTAGTGCTCCGCAGGACAGGGGGCGGCAGCCCCAGCATTTT,TRBD1,TRBV12-5,TRBJ1-5,once
CASSNLDGGEQPQHF,TGTGCCAGCAGCAATCTGGACGGGGGGGAACAGCCCCAGCATTTT,.,TRBV6-6,TRBJ1-5,.
CASSLGWGPLSGANVLTF,TGTGCCAGCAGCTTAGGTTGGGGACCGCTCTCTGGGGCCAACGTCCTGACTTTC,.,TRBV7-8,TRBJ2-6,.
CASSFTKGDTIYF,TGTGCCAGCAGTTTTACCAAAGGGGACACCATATATTTT,.,TRBV27,TRBJ1-3,.
CASSYLPAAGGPSDEQFF,TGCGCCAGCAGCTACCTTCCCGCAGCGGGAGGGCCTAGCGATGAGCAGTTCTTC,TRBD2,TRBV5-1,TRBJ2-1,.
CASSLSVAASTDTQYF,TGTGCCAGCAGTTTATCGGTCGCTGCTAGCACAGATACGCAGTATTTT,.,TRBV27,TRBJ2-3,.
CASSQTVGTEAFF,TGTGCCAGCAGCCAAACCGTTGGTACTGAAGCTTTCTTT,.,TRBV5-4,TRBJ1-1,.
CASSDSPEVAIREQFF,TGTGCCAGCAGTGACTCCCCCGAGGTTGCGATCCGCGAGCAGTTCTTC,.,TRBV6-4,TRBJ2-1,.
CASSSTSGYEQYF,TGTGCCAGCAGCTCGACTAGCGGATACGAGCAGTACTTC,TRBD2,TRBV5-6,TRBJ2-7,once
CASSFWGDEQYF,TGCGCCAGCAGCTTCTGGGGCGACGAGCAGTACTTC,.,TRBV5-1,TRBJ2-7,.
CASSHTELSSGTAYEQYF,TGTGCCAGCAGCCACACTGAACTGTCGAGCGGGACAGCGTACGAGCAGTACTTC,.,TRBV7-9,TRBJ2-7,.
CASSIDRQGSLTEAFF,TGTGCCAGTAGTATAGATCGTCAGGGGAGCCTTACTGAAGCTTTCTTT,.,TRBV19,TRBJ1-1,.
CASSPTGYNSPLHF,TGTGCCAGCAGTCCGACAGGGTATAATTCACCCCTCCACTTT,TRBD1,TRBV28,TRBJ1-6,.
CASSYSDGSQETQYF,TGTGCCAGCAGTTACTCCGACGGGAGCCAAGAGACCCAGTACTTC,.,TRBV6-5,TRBJ2-5,.
CARSDSGSDIYEQYF,TGTGCCAGAAGCGATTCGGGGTCTGATATCTACGAGCAGTACTTC,.,TRBV5-3,TRBJ2-7,.
CASSQAETAYQETQYF,TGCGCCAGCAGCCAAGCGGAAACGGCGTACCAAGAGACCCAGTACTTC,.,TRBV4-3,TRBJ2-5,.
CASSQDRDRGYEQYF,TGTGCCAGCAGCCAGGACCGGGACAGGGGCTACGAGCAGTACTTC,TRBD1,TRBV4-2,TRBJ2-7,.
CASSLIGQGSYEQYF,TGTGCCAGCAGCTTAATCGGACAGGGGTCCTACGAGCAGTACTTC,TRBD1,TRBV11-2,TRBJ2-7,.
CASSLRGQGPYEQYF,TGCGCCAGCAGCCTCCGGGGACAGGGACCCTACGAGCAGTACTTC,TRBD1,TRBV4-1,TRBJ2-7,.
CAWTWTAGTEAFF,TGTGCCTGGACATGGACGGCTGGGACTGAAGCTTTCTTT,.,TRBV30,TRBJ1-1,.
CARLLGSGRYNEQFF,TGCGCCAGGTTATTGGGCTCCGGCCGATACAATGAGCAGTTCTTC,.,TRBV4-3,TRBJ2-1,.
CASSGGTSENNEQFF,TGTGCCAGCAGCGGAGGGACTAGCGAGAACAATGAGCAGTTCTTC,TRBD2,TRBV9,TRBJ2-1,.
CASSYSEGSNYEQYF,TGTGCCAGCAGTTACTCGGAGGGGAGCAACTACGAGCAGTACTTC,.,TRBV6-5,TRBJ2-7,.
CASSQSTGEAKNIQYF,TGCGCCAGCAGCCAATCCACAGGGGAAGCCAAAAACATTCAGTACTTC,TRBD1,TRBV4-3,TRBJ2-4,.
CAWSVQDNSPLHF,TGTGCCTGGAGTGTGCAGGATAATTCACCCCTCCACTTT,.,TRBV30,TRBJ1-6,few
CAGWDSPEAFF,TGTGCCGGATGGGACAGCCCTGAAGCTTTCTTT,TRBD1,TRBV30,TRBJ1-1,.
CASSQDPEGGTNTEAFF,TGCGCCAGCAGCCAAGATCCAGAGGGGGGGACGAACACTGAAGCTTTCTTT,.,TRBV4-1,TRBJ1-1,.
CTSSQAADREKNIQYF,TGCACCAGCAGCCAAGCCGCGGACAGGGAAAAAAACATTCAGTACTTC,.,TRBV1,TRBJ2-4,.
CASSQGHRGVETQYF,TGCGCCAGCAGCCAAGGGCACCGAGGGGTGGAGACCCAGTACTTC,.,TRBV4-1,TRBJ2-5,.
CAWTPTSGQETQYF,TGTGCCTGGACCCCTACTAGCGGCCAAGAGACCCAGTACTTC,TRBD2,TRBV30,TRBJ2-5,.
CASSQVSSLSYEQYF,TGCGCCAGCAGCCAAGTTAGTTCGCTCTCCTACGAGCAGTACTTC,.,TRBV4-1,TRBJ2-7,once
CASSPQGSYNSPLHF,TGTGCCAGCAGTCCGCAAGGGTCCTATAATTCACCCCTCCACTTT,.,TRBV6-5,TRBJ1-6,.
CASEGWRAPETQYF,TGTGCCAGTGAAGGGTGGAGGGCCCCAGAGACCCAGTACTTC,.,TRBV2,TRBJ2-5,.
CASTPPGGTLYGYTF,TGTGCCAGCACCCCCCCGGGCGGAACCTTGTATGGCTACACCTTC,.,TRBV7-9,TRBJ1-2,once
CAWSPEEGASTEAFF,TGTGCCTGGAGTCCGGAGGAGGGGGCGAGCACTGAAGCTTTCTTT,TRBD1,TRBV30,TRBJ1-1,few
CASSPGIAAGEQYF,TGCGCCAGCAGCCCCGGTATAGCGGCAGGAGAGCAGTACTTC,.,TRBV4-1,TRBJ2-7,.
CASSQGYGGAEAFF,TGTGCCAGCAGCCAAGGATACGGGGGTGCTGAAGCTTTCTTT,.,TRBV27,TRBJ1-1,.
CASSSGAPLPGELFF,TGTGCCAGCAGCTCAGGGGCTCCTCTCCCCGGGGAGCTGTTTTTT,.,TRBV7-6,TRBJ2-2,.
CASKIWGDHEQYF,TGTGCCAGCAAGATTTGGGGGGACCACGAGCAGTACTTC,.,TRBV27,TRBJ2-7,once
CSVGGAVRDSGEQFF,TGCAGCGTTGGTGGGGCCGTCCGGGACTCCGGGGAGCAGTTCTTC,.,TRBV29-1,TRBJ2-1,.
CASSGVFSNQPQHF,TGTGCCAGCAGTGGGGTTTTTAGCAATCAGCCCCAGCATTTT,.,TRBV2,TRBJ1-5,.
CATRGAATGELFF,TGTGCCACCAGGGGGGCGGCCACCGGGGAGCTGTTTTTT,.,TRBV6-1,TRBJ2-2,once